These 15 T cell receptor beta chains originate from one sample sequenced in a study of T cell responses to AZD1222 COVID-19 vaccine. This table comes from immunoSEQ multiplex PCR, and its TCRdb copy is limited to in-frame clones, with some not included. The data show 140,000 to 150,000 clones, 75% to 90% seen once. Material: peripheral blood, obtained on day 0 of AZD1222 vaccination. These receptors all come from an adult in good health.

The V and J genes are TRBV19 and TRBJ1-5, with D unclear. Germline V gene lookup returns CDR1 LNHDA and CDR2 SQIVND (reference sequence). The CDR3 has 13 residues. V was trimmed by 7 bases and J by 4 bases, leaving 11 bases between them. The CDR3 DNA sequence: TGTGCCAGTATCGCGGCGGGAAATCAGCCCCAGCATTTT. Its translation is CASIAAGNQPQHF. Looking up the rest from reference TRBV19 and TRBJ1-5 gives the full variable domain: DGGITQSPKYLFRKEGQNVTLSCEQNLNHDAMYWYRQDPGQGLRLIYYSQIVNDFQKGDIAEGYSVSREKKESFPLTVTSAQKNPTAFYLCASIAAGNQPQHFGDGTRLSIL.

The gene calls are TRBV28 and TRBJ1-1; D perhaps matches TRBD1 (5 bases). V was pared by 10 bases and J by 1 base, with 13 bases between. Germline CDR1 MDHEN, CDR2 SYDVKM. The CDR3 loop spans 13 amino acids. CDR3 sequence reads: CATVRRGNTEAFF. The CDR3 DNA is TGTGCCACGGTACGTAGGGGGAACACTGAAGCTTTCTTT.

This chain connects TRBV5-1 to TRBJ1-2; TRBD1 matches at 8 bases. This CDR3 is built from 14 residues. CDR1 is SGHRS, CDR2 YFSETQ, per germline. Trimming removed 8 bases from V and 0 bases from J; junction bases left unmatched: 6. The CDR3 nucleotides are TGCGCCAGTACGGGACAGGCGACTAACTATGGCTACACCTTC. Translated, it gives CASTGQATNYGYTF.

J is TRBJ2-1 and V is TRBV5-4; 9 nucleotides agree with TRBD1. The CDR3 runs to 15 residues. Germline trimming cut 4 bases from V and 7 bases from J; bases unmatched to any gene: 9. Germline values: CDR1 SGHNT, CDR2 YYREEE (reference sequence). CDR3: CASSLLTGGANEQFF. The DNA of the CDR3 is TGTGCCAGCAGCCTATTGACAGGGGGTGCGAATGAGCAGTTCTTC. The entire variable domain, with the rest obtained from reference TRBV5-4 and TRBJ2-1, is as follows: ETGVTQSPTHLIKTRGQQVTLRCSSQSGHNTVSWYQQALGQGPQFIFQYYREEENGRGNFPPRFSGLQFPNYSSELNVNALELDDSALYLCASSLLTGGANEQFFGPGTRLTVL.

The genes are TRBV19 and TRBJ1-2; TRBD1 might be the D (5 bases). V was trimmed by 7 bases and J by 4 bases, leaving 13 bases between them. In germline, CDR1 is LNHDA, CDR2 SQIVND (reference sequence). The CDR3 is made up of 13 amino acids. The CDR3 here is CASTDAGGYGYTF. The CDR3 coding sequence is TGTGCCAGTACCGATGCGGGGGGCTATGGCTACACCTTC.

V is TRBV19 and J is TRBJ2-6; unclear D gene. The CDR3 has 15 residues. Germline CDR1 and CDR2: LNHDA and SQIVND (reference sequence). V lost 9 bases and J lost 2, with 14 bases in between. The CDR3 region has the DNA TGTGCCAGCCACTGGACGGTTACTGGGGCCAACGTCCTGACTTTC. It translates to CASHWTVTGANVLTF. Combining the CDR3 with reference TRBV19 and TRBJ2-6 gives the whole variable domain DGGITQSPKYLFRKEGQNVTLSCEQNLNHDAMYWYRQDPGQGLRLIYYSQIVNDFQKGDIAEGYSVSREKKESFPLTVTSAQKNPTAFYLCASHWTVTGANVLTFGAGSRLTVL.

The chain joins TRBV4-1 to TRBJ2-1, with 8 bases lining up with TRBD2. This CDR3 comprises 18 residues. V was pared by 2 bases and J by 4 bases, with 13 bases of the junction left unmatched. Germline V CDR1 and CDR2: MGHRA, YSYEKL. DNA of the CDR3: TGCGCCAGCAGCCAAACCCTCTCGGTCGCTAGCGGGTACAATGAGCAGTTCTTC. Encoded protein: CASSQTLSVASGYNEQFF.

The chain carries TRBV6-5 and TRBJ2-7; either TRBD1 or TRBD2 may supply D (5 bases each). The CDR3 consists of 16 residues. Trimming took 4 bases from V and 4 from J, leaving 20 bases between them. Germline V CDR1 and CDR2: MNHEY, SVGAGI. The CDR3 region has the DNA TGTGCCAGCAGTTGGGACGATTTCGCCCTACCGTACGAGCAGTACTTC. It yields the protein CASSWDDFALPYEQYF.

V gene TRBV9 combines with J gene TRBJ2-3, with D possibly matching TRBD2 (6 bases). V was trimmed by 3 bases and J by 7 bases, leaving 18 bases between them. The CDR3 loop spans 15 amino acids. Germline V gives CDR1 SGDLS, CDR2 YYNGEE. The DNA of the CDR3 is TGTGCCAGCAGCGAGTCGGGAGTAATGTTGCATACGCAGTATTTT. Translated, it gives CASSESGVMLHTQYF. Together with reference TRBV9 and TRBJ2-3, the CDR3 gives the full variable domain: DSGVTQTPKHLITATGQRVTLRCSPRSGDLSVYWYQQSLDQGLQFLIQYYNGEERAKGNILERFSAQQFPDLHSELNLSSLELGDSALYFCASSESGVMLHTQYFGPGTRLTVL.

Written as DNA, the CDR3 is TGCGCCAGCAGCCCGGGACAGGGGGTAGATGAGCAGTTCTTC. Protein product: CASSPGQGVDEQFF. The J gene is TRBJ2-1, the V gene TRBV10-1; TRBD1 agrees at 11 bases. The CDR3 is 14 amino acids. V gave up 6 bases and J gave up 8 bases; unmatched junction bases: 6. Germline lookup yields CDR1 WNHNN and CDR2 SYGVQD (reference sequence).

The chain's CDR3 is CASRRTGGPTEAFF. For the CDR3, the DNA is TGCGCCAGCAGACGAACAGGGGGTCCCACTGAAGCTTTCTTT. The chain joins TRBV5-1 to TRBJ1-1, with 8 bases that match TRBD1. V trimming: 5 bases; J trimming: 4 bases; junction bases outside the gene matches: 7. From germline, CDR1 is SGHRS and CDR2 YFSETQ. The CDR3 contains 14 residues.

The V and J genes are TRBV5-1 and TRBJ2-3; D possibly corresponds to TRBD2 (5 bases). This CDR3 spans 13 amino acids. CDR1 is SGHRS and CDR2 is YFSETQ in the germline V gene. The V gene lost 5 bases and the J gene lost 4 bases, with 11 bases spanning the gap. The CDR3 region is CASRAGGPDTQYF. The CDR3 DNA is TGCGCCAGCAGGGCTGGCGGGCCAGATACGCAGTATTTT.

This chain joins TRBV2 and TRBJ2-5; TRBD1 matches at 9 bases. V lost 5 bases and J lost 4; bases outside the gene matches: 8. Germline CDR1 reads SNHLY; CDR2 reads FYNNEI. There are 15 residues in the CDR3. The CDR3 coding sequence is TGTGCCAGCAGTCCACAGGGGGCGGATGGAGAGACCCAGTACTTC. Amino acid sequence: CASSPQGADGETQYF.

The chain employs TRBV11-2 and TRBJ1-2, with D maybe TRBD1 (6 bases). This CDR3 contains 16 residues. V lost 0 bases to trimming and J lost 6 bases, with 17 bases between them. The germline CDR1 and CDR2 sequences are SGHAT and FQNNGV. The CDR3 loop reads CASSLDRGEGNNGYTF. The DNA of the CDR3 is TGTGCCAGCAGCTTAGATAGGGGGGAGGGGAATAATGGCTACACCTTC.

The V and J genes are TRBV27 and TRBJ1-5; D gene unclear. The CDR3 is made up of 13 amino acids. With 3 bases removed from V and 6 bases from J, the gap between germline ends came to 9 bases. CDR1 and CDR2 from the germline V gene are MNHEY and SMNVEV (reference sequence). This chain's CDR3 is CASSFGRSQPQHF. In DNA form, the CDR3 reads TGTGCCAGCAGTTTCGGCAGATCTCAGCCCCAGCATTTT.